This T cell receptor (beta chain) was identified during a study of T cell clones after liver transplantation. Turning to the study itself: Subjects received no induction therapy and standard immunosuppression until randomization at 12-24 months post-transplant.

The CDR3 contains 14 residues. Trimming left V 4 bases short and J 4 bases short, with 14 bases between. Per germline, CDR1 PRHDT and CDR2 FYEKMQ (reference sequence). The protocol was immunoSEQ multiplex PCR, while the TCRdb copy is restricted to in-frame clones and leaves out a portion. The sample contains 55,000 to 80,000 clones, 90% of which appear only once. The chain has TRBV13 and TRBJ2-7, with a weak D call TRBD1 (5 bases). The sequenced sample was CD4+ T cells from blood, obtained before liver transplant. This receptor was obtained from a human donor who received a liver transplant. The CDR3, as DNA: TGTGCCAGCAGCTCCCGACAGAAGAGGTACGAGCAGTACTTC. Protein: CASSSRQKRYEQYF.